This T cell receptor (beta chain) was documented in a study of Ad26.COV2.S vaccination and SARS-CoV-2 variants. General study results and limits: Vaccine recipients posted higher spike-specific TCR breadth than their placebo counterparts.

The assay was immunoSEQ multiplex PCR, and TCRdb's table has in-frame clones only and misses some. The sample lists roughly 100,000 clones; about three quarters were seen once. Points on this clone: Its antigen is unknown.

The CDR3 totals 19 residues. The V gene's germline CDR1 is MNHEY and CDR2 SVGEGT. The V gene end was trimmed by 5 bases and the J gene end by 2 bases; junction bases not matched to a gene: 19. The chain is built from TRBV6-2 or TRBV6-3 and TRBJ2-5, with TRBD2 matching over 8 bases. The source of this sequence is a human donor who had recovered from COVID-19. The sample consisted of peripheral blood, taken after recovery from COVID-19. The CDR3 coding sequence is TGTGCCAGCAGTACGGCCGGCGGCGGGGGGCCACGGGGTCAAGAGACCCAGTACTTC. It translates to CASSTAGGGGPRGQETQYF.